The present T cell receptor (beta chain) was sequenced within a study of early T cells in non-severe SARS-CoV-2 infection. Study in general: Sequencing was performed on bulk RNA from unsorted whole blood, leaving chains unpaired. The study, taken as a whole, reports: A preference for anti-spike CD8 responses marked VDJdb matching, which missed private and CD4 specificities.

The CDR3 is made up of 14 amino acids. The V gene lost 6 bases and the J gene lost 2 bases, with 12 bases spanning the gap. CDR1 KGHSH and CDR2 LQKENI come from the germline V gene. The library protocol tagged individual cDNA molecules with unique molecular identifiers. TCRdb reanalysed the 5' RACE reads using MiXCR and keeps one entry per CDR3 protein. The sample carries about 100,000 distinct CDR3 sequences, roughly 13% recorded once. In its sample, this clonotype was seen a few times. Its antigen remains unidentified. V is TRBV18 and J is TRBJ2-3; D might be TRBD2 (6 bases). Sequencing input: whole blood. The receptor comes from an adult who was a healthcare worker with PCR-confirmed SARS-CoV-2 infection or an uninfected control (not recorded which). CDR3 in amino acids: CASSLLAATDTQYF. In nucleotides, the CDR3 is TGTGCCAGCTCGCTACTAGCCGCCACAGATACGCAGTATTTT. The full variable domain, rest sourced from reference TRBV18 and TRBJ2-3, is NAGVMQNPRHLVRRRGQEARLRCSPMKGHSHVYWYRQLPEEGLKFMVYLQKENIIDESGMPKERFSAEFPKEGPSILRIQQVVRGDSAAYFCASSLLAATDTQYFGPGTRLTVL.